A selection of T cell receptor beta chains follows, all from one sample in a study of control samples from healthy donors and cancer patients. Assay used: immunoSEQ multiplex PCR; TCRdb lists only in-frame clones, some missing. The data hold roughly 89,000 clones, with 91% observed a single time. Sequenced sample: blood. All receptors come from a man aged 45-65 years in good health. Each CDR3 is given with its conserved first and last residue. A D gene is named only where the DNA matches it firmly. Clone size is shown for a subset of rows, as once, few, many or a class of expanded clone.

>TRBJ2-7|16|.|TRBD1|TRBV7-9
TGTGCCAGCAGTTTTCTTCCGGGACAGGGCCCGGACGAGCAGTACTTC
CASSFLPGQGPDEQYF
>TRBJ2-3|19|.|TRBD2|TRBV5-1
TGCGCCAGCAGCTTGGAGGGGACTAGCGGGGGCTCTAGCACAGATACGCAGTATTTT
CASSLEGTSGGSSTDTQYF
>TRBJ1-2|13|.|.|TRBV9
TGTGCCAGCACCCCCTCGAGTTCCTATGGCTACACCTTC
CASTPSSSYGYTF
>TRBJ1-2|13|.|.|TRBV7-9
TGTGCCAGCACCACCGGACTTAACTATGGCTACACCTTC
CASTTGLNYGYTF
>TRBJ1-1|14|once|.|TRBV6-6
TGTGCCAGCAGGCCCCTTTCCTGGAACACTGAAGCTTTCTTT
CASRPLSWNTEAFF
>TRBJ1-2|16|.|.|TRBV7-9
TGTGCCAGCAGTCTTTATGGCCGGGGAACTAACTATGGCTACACCTTC
CASSLYGRGTNYGYTF
>TRBJ1-2|11|.|.|TRBV30
TGTGCCTGGAGTTCTGGAGGGGGCTACACCTTC
CAWSSGGGYTF
>TRBJ2-1|14|few|TRBD2|TRBV10-2
TGCGCCAGCACACTAGCGGGGGGCAACAATGAGCAGTTCTTC
CASTLAGGNNEQFF
>TRBJ2-7|17|.|.|TRBV29-1
TGCAGCGTTGCTAGATCCGCAATATTCAGGGCCTCCTACGAGCAGTACTTC
CSVARSAIFRASYEQYF
>TRBJ2-7|15|.|TRBD2|TRBV18
TGTGCCAGCTCACCCTCCGGGGCGGGGGGGGACGAGCAGTACTTC
CASSPSGAGGDEQYF
>TRBJ1-1|11|.|.|TRBV12-3/TRBV12-4
TGTGCCAGCAGTTTAAGGAGTATAGCTTTCTTT
CASSLRSIAFF
>TRBJ2-5|15|.|.|TRBV11-2
TGTGCCAGCAGCTTAGGAGAGACTAGTTGGGAGACCCAGTACTTC
CASSLGETSWETQYF
>TRBJ1-2|15|.|.|TRBV5-1
TGCGCCAGCAGCTTGGAGGGGACAAATTTTGATGGCTACACCTTC
CASSLEGTNFDGYTF
>TRBJ2-7|15|.|TRBD2|TRBV7-2
TGTGCCAGCAGCCCCCGGACTAGCGGGACCTACGAGCAGTACTTC
CASSPRTSGTYEQYF
>TRBJ1-4|15|.|TRBD1|TRBV15
TGTGCCACCAGCAGACAGACAGGGAAGGATGAAAAACTGTTTTTT
CATSRQTGKDEKLFF
>TRBJ2-1|11|.|TRBD2|TRBV6-2/TRBV6-3
TGTGCCAGCAGTACTAGCGACGAGCAGTTCTTC
CASSTSDEQFF
>TRBJ1-1|14|few|.|TRBV5-1
TGCGCCAGCAGCCCCACTGCACCGAACACTGAAGCTTTCTTT
CASSPTAPNTEAFF
>TRBJ1-1|16|.|TRBD1|TRBV5-1
TGCGCCAGCAGTTCAGGGGGCTCGACGATGAACACTGAAGCTTTCTTT
CASSSGGSTMNTEAFF
>TRBJ1-5|15|few|.|TRBV7-6
TGTGCCAGCAGCTTATTCCGGGGGAGCAATCAGCCCCAGCATTTT
CASSLFRGSNQPQHF
>TRBJ1-5|13|.|.|TRBV6-5
TGTGCCACCAGCGTAAGCGACAATCAGCCCCAGCATTTT
CATSVSDNQPQHF
>TRBJ1-5|14|.|.|TRBV10-3
TGTGCCACCGCAGGGGACACCTTCAATCAGCCCCAGCATTTT
CATAGDTFNQPQHF
>TRBJ1-1|14|.|.|TRBV6-5
TGTGCCAGCAGGCGACTCGGGACGAAGACTGAAGCTTTCTTT
CASRRLGTKTEAFF
>TRBJ1-1|12|.|.|TRBV6-5
TGTGCCAGCAGAACCCTTTTCACTGAAGCTTTCTTT
CASRTLFTEAFF
>TRBJ1-1|13|.|.|TRBV27
TGTGCCAGCAGTTTTAACCATAACACTGAAGCTTTCTTT
CASSFNHNTEAFF
>TRBJ1-4|17|.|TRBD1|TRBV5-1
TGCGCCAGCAGCTTAAGTCCAGGGGGCGCAACTAATGAAAAACTGTTTTTT
CASSLSPGGATNEKLFF
>TRBJ1-1|15|.|TRBD1|TRBV11-3
TGTGCCAGCAGCCCCGGGACAGGGGTGAACACTGAAGCTTTCTTT
CASSPGTGVNTEAFF
>TRBJ1-1|14|.|TRBD1|TRBV5-4
TGTGCCAGCAGCATAAGACAGGGCGTGCCTGAAGCTTTCTTT
CASSIRQGVPEAFF
>TRBJ1-2|15|.|.|TRBV9
TGTGCCAGCAGCGTAGCTCCAGAACTTAACTATGGCTACACCTTC
CASSVAPELNYGYTF